The rows below give T cell receptor beta chains drawn from one sample of a study of neurological immune-mediated disorders. One entry per CDR3 protein results from TCRdb running MiXCR on the 5' RACE reads. The sample includes about 62,000 distinct CDR3 sequences, roughly 4% of them seen just once. Sequencing was carried out using PBMCs. These receptors were obtained from a woman aged 45-65 years with multiple sclerosis. CDR3s include the opening cysteine and the closing phenylalanine or tryptophan. Fields, in order: D gene, clone size, J gene, V gene, CDR3 protein, CDR3 DNA. The D gene is left open where the match is weak. A clone size is listed for some rows: how often the clone was seen (once, few, many), or a class if it is expanded.

>-|many|TRBJ1-2|TRBV12-3/TRBV12-4
CASSIFGGQGYGYTF
TGTGCCAGCAGTATCTTTGGGGGGCAGGGCTATGGCTACACCTTC
>-|many|TRBJ2-5|TRBV5-6
CASSLAANQGTQYF
TGTGCCAGCAGCTTGGCAGCGAACCAAGGGACCCAGTACTTC
>-|many|TRBJ2-3|TRBV5-1
CASSNTTGPTDTQYF
TGCGCCAGCAGCAATACAACAGGCCCCACAGATACGCAGTATTTT
>-|many|TRBJ2-1|TRBV7-9
CASSLGAGSEQFF
TGTGCCAGCAGCTTAGGGGCAGGAAGTGAGCAGTTCTTC
>-|many|TRBJ1-1|TRBV7-9
CASSLKGGGTEAFF
TGTGCCAGCAGCTTAAAGGGCGGGGGCACTGAAGCTTTCTTT
>-|many|TRBJ2-7|TRBV4-3
CASSQTLGGYEQYF
TGCGCCAGCAGCCAAACCCTAGGGGGTTACGAGCAGTACTTC
>-|many|TRBJ2-1|TRBV15
CATSPPPQVRANEQFF
TGTGCCACCAGCCCTCCCCCCCAGGTTCGGGCAAATGAGCAGTTCTTC
>-|many|TRBJ2-5|TRBV6-6
CASSSQAQEKRTQYF
TGTGCCAGCAGCTCTCAGGCACAGGAGAAGAGAACCCAGTACTTC
>TRBD1|many|TRBJ2-1|TRBV7-9
CASSSTLPGQGYNEQFF
TGTGCCAGCAGCTCCACGCTACCGGGACAGGGTTACAATGAGCAGTTCTTC
>-|many|TRBJ1-5|TRBV7-3
CASSLSRGVMSNQPQHF
TGTGCCAGCAGCTTAAGTCGGGGGGTCATGAGCAATCAGCCCCAGCATTTT
>TRBD2|many|TRBJ2-1|TRBV27
CASSLLAGSYNEQFF
TGTGCCAGCAGTTTACTAGCGGGATCCTACAATGAGCAGTTCTTC
>-|many|TRBJ2-7|TRBV7-2
CASTENGFYEQYF
TGTGCCAGCACCGAAAACGGATTCTACGAGCAGTACTTC
>-|few|TRBJ1-1|TRBV20-1
CSARGDGDTEAFF
TGCAGTGCTAGAGGGGACGGAGACACTGAAGCTTTCTTT
>-|many|TRBJ1-3|TRBV7-9
CASSFTGNSGNTIYF
TGTGCCAGCAGCTTCACAGGGAACTCTGGAAACACCATATATTTT
>-|many|TRBJ1-1|TRBV7-9
CASSLEGRIEAFF
TGTGCCAGCAGCTTAGAGGGTCGGATTGAAGCTTTCTTT
>TRBD2|many|TRBJ2-7|TRBV13
CASRPSGIYEQYF
TGTGCCAGCAGGCCTAGCGGGATTTACGAGCAGTACTTC
>-|-|TRBJ1-6|TRBV7-2
CASSLEEGENSPLHF
TGTGCCAGCAGCTTAGAGGAGGGAGAGAATTCACCCCTCCACTTT
>-|many|TRBJ2-2|TRBV20-1
CSATRGGNTGELFF
TGCAGTGCTACCAGAGGGGGGAACACCGGGGAGCTGTTTTTT
>TRBD2|many|TRBJ2-3|TRBV5-1
CASSLEAGVVDTQYF
TGCGCCAGCAGCTTGGAAGCGGGAGTAGTAGATACGCAGTATTTT
>TRBD2|few|TRBJ2-1|TRBV20-1
CSAQGLAGRIEQFF
TGCAGTGCCCAGGGGCTAGCGGGACGCATTGAGCAGTTCTTC
>TRBD1|many|TRBJ2-7|TRBV11-2
CASSLGQGDEQYF
TGTGCCAGCAGCTTAGGACAGGGAGACGAGCAGTACTTC
>-|many|TRBJ2-3|TRBV7-3
CASSLDPGVGTDTQYF
TGTGCCAGCAGCTTAGATCCGGGAGTAGGGACAGATACGCAGTATTTT
>-|many|TRBJ1-2|TRBV20-1
CSARDGREGYGYTF
TGCAGTGCTAGAGATGGCAGGGAGGGCTATGGCTACACCTTC
>TRBD1|many|TRBJ2-7|TRBV7-9
CASSLNMGQAAYEQYF
TGTGCCAGCAGCTTAAACATGGGACAGGCGGCCTACGAGCAGTACTTC
>-|many|TRBJ1-2|TRBV7-8
CASSNSPRQGYGYTF
TGTGCCAGCAGCAATAGCCCGAGGCAGGGCTATGGCTACACCTTC
>-|-|TRBJ2-1|TRBV5-6
CASSSLAPRGVYNEQFF
TGTGCCAGCAGCTCTTTGGCTCCTCGAGGGGTTTACAATGAGCAGTTCTTC
>-|many|TRBJ2-7|TRBV5-1
CASSLDMSPGLQQYF
TGCGCCAGCAGCTTGGATATGTCGCCGGGCCTACAGCAGTACTTC
>-|many|TRBJ2-2|TRBV7-2
CASSLDTGTNTGELFF
TGTGCCAGCAGCTTAGACACGGGTACTAACACCGGGGAGCTGTTTTTT
>-|-|TRBJ1-5|TRBV20-1
CSARESQGQPQHF
TGCAGTGCTAGAGAGAGCCAAGGTCAGCCCCAGCATTTT
>-|many|TRBJ2-4|TRBV3-1
CASSLTEGQNIQYF
TGTGCCAGCAGCCTGACGGAAGGCCAAAACATTCAGTACTTC
>-|-|TRBJ2-3|TRBV5-6
CASSLDYRAGMNTQYF
TGTGCCAGCAGCTTGGATTATAGGGCTGGTATGAACACGCAGTATTTT
>TRBD2|many|TRBJ2-2|TRBV7-3
CASSLSGRSTGELFF
TGTGCCAGCAGCTTGAGCGGGAGAAGCACCGGGGAGCTGTTTTTT
>-|many|TRBJ1-2|TRBV28
CASSTAGGGGNYGYTF
TGTGCCAGCAGTACCGCGGGGGGCGGAGGAAACTATGGCTACACCTTC
>TRBD2|many|TRBJ2-1|TRBV29-1
CSVLAGGQVEQFF
TGCAGCGTCCTAGCGGGAGGGCAAGTTGAGCAGTTCTTC
>-|many|TRBJ1-1|TRBV29-1
CSVAVDTEAFF
TGCAGCGTTGCGGTGGACACTGAAGCTTTCTTT
>TRBD1|-|TRBJ1-5|TRBV6-6
CASSSDRGYNQPQNF
TGTGCCAGCAGCAGTGACAGGGGCTACAATCAGCCCCAGAATTTT
>-|-|TRBJ2-2|TRBV6-1
CASSDGTGELFF
TGTGCCAGCAGTGACGGCACCGGGGAGCTGTTTTTT
>-|many|TRBJ1-1|TRBV11-2
CASSLDLKVEAFF
TGTGCCAGCAGCTTAGATCTTAAGGTTGAAGCTTTCTTT
>-|many|TRBJ2-3|TRBV28
CASRGSGGTDTQYF
TGTGCCAGCAGGGGTAGCGGAGGCACAGATACGCAGTATTTT
>TRBD1|many|TRBJ2-3|TRBV5-1
CASSLQGGSTDTQYF
TGCGCCAGCAGCTTACAGGGGGGAAGCACAGATACGCAGTATTTT
>-|many|TRBJ2-4|TRBV20-1
CSAPHPGGRAKNIQYF
TGCAGTGCGCCCCACCCCGGAGGACGGGCCAAAAACATTCAGTACTTC
>TRBD1|many|TRBJ2-1|TRBV20-1
CSLDRGQRGEQFF
TGCAGTTTGGACAGGGGGCAGCGTGGTGAGCAGTTCTTC
>-|many|TRBJ2-4|TRBV5-7
CASSLGSNIQYF
TGTGCCAGCAGCTTGGGGTCCAACATTCAGTACTTC
>TRBD1|many|TRBJ1-6|TRBV7-9
CASSIGLPGQGFSPLHF
TGTGCCAGCAGTATTGGCTTGCCGGGACAGGGGTTTTCACCCCTCCACTTT
>-|medium-sized|TRBJ2-5|TRBV7-9
CASSLSRLGETQYF
TGTGCCAGCAGCTTATCACGCTTGGGGGAGACCCAGTACTTC
>-|many|TRBJ2-2|TRBV7-2
CASSLASGGNTGELFF
TGTGCCAGCAGCTTAGCATCGGGGGGCAACACCGGGGAGCTGTTTTTT
>TRBD2|many|TRBJ2-7|TRBV18
CASSPRGREGLHEQYF
TGTGCCAGCTCACCACGCGGGCGGGAGGGCCTACACGAGCAGTACTTC
>-|many|TRBJ2-7|TRBV6-2/TRBV6-3
CASRDRSYEQYF
TGTGCCAGCCGGGACCGTTCCTACGAGCAGTACTTC
>TRBD2|few|TRBJ2-3|TRBV5-1
CASSPETSGSDTQYF
TGCGCCAGCAGCCCCGAGACTAGCGGTTCAGATACGCAGTATTTT